This T cell receptor (beta chain) was sequenced for a study of blood T cells in healthy people across ages. This CDR3 spans 16 amino acids. J was trimmed by 0 bases and V by 5 bases; bases with no gene match: 4. Germline CDR1 SEHNR, CDR2 FQNEAQ (reference sequence). Then a second PCR, running about 6 to 11 cycles, was carried out with a sample-barcoded 5' primer and a J-beta primer mix. TCRdb analysed the 5' RACE reads with MiXCR anew, one entry per CDR3 protein. The sample carries about 1 million distinct CDR3 sequences, 40% to 45% recorded once. This clonotype has more than one count but fewer than ten.

The chain joins TRBV7-9 to TRBJ2-6; TRBD1 aligns across 7 bases. The clonotype comes from a woman in her fifties or sixties in good health. Sequencing was carried out using blood. In DNA form, the CDR3 reads TGTGCCAGCAGCGAGGGACAGTTCTCTGGGGCCAACGTCCTGACTTTC. It specifies CASSEGQFSGANVLTF.